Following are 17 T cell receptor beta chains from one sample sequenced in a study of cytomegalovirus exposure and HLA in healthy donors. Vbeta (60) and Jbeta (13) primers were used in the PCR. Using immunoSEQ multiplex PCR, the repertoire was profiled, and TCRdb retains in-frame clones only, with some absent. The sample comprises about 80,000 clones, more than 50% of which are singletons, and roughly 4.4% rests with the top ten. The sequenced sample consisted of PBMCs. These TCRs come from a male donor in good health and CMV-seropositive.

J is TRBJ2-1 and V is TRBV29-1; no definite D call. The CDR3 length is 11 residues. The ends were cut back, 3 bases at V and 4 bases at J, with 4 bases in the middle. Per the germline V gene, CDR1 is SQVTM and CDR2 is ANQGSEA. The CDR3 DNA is TGCAGCGTTGACTCGTACAATGAGCAGTTCTTC. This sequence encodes CSVDSYNEQFF.

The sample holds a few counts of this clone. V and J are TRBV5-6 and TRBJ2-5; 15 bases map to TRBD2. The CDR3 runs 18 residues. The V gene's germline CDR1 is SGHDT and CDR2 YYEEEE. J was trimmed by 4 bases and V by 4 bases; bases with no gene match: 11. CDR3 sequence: CASSVPGLAGGGGETQYF. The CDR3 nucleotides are TGTGCCAGCAGCGTCCCGGGACTAGCGGGGGGAGGGGGAGAGACCCAGTACTTC.

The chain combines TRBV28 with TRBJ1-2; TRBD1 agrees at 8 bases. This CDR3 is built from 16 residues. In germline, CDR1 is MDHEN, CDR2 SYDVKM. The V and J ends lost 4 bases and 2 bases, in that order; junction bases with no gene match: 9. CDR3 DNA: TGTGCCAGCAGTTCCCCACGGACAGGGACGAACTATGGCTACACCTTC. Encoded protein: CASSSPRTGTNYGYTF.

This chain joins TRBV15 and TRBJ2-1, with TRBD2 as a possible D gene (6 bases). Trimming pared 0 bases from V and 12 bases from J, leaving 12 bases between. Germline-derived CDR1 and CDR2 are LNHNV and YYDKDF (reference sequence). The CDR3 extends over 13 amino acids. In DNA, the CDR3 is TGTGCCACCAGCAGAGATTTGGGGGGTGGGCAGTTCTTC. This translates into CATSRDLGGGQFF.

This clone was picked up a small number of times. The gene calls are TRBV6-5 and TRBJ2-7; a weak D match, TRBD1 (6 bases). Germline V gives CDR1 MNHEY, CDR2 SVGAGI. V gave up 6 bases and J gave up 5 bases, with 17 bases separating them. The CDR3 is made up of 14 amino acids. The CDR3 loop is CASSSGPPGDEQYF. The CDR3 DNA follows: TGTGCCAGCAGCTCCGGTCCCCCAGGGGACGAGCAGTACTTC.

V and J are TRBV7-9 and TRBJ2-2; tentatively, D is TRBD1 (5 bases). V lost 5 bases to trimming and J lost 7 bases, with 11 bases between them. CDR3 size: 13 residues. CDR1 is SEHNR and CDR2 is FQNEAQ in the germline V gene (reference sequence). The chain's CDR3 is CASSQGTSGELFF. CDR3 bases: TGTGCCAGCAGCCAGGGAACGAGCGGGGAGCTGTTTTTT.

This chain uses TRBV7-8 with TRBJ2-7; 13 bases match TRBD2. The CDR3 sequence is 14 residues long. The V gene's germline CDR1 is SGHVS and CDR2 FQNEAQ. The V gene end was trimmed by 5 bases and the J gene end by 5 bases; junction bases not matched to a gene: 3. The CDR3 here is CASSPGLAGDEQYF. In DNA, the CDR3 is TGTGCCAGCAGCCCCGGACTAGCGGGAGACGAGCAGTACTTC.

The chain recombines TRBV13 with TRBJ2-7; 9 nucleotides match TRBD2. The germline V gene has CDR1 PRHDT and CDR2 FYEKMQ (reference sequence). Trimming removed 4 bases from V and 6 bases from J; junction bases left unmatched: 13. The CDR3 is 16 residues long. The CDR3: CASSSGPGLAVREQYF. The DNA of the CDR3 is TGTGCCAGCAGCTCAGGACCGGGACTAGCAGTGCGCGAGCAGTACTTC. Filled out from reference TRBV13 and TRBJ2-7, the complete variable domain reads AAGVIQSPRHLIKEKRETATLKCYPIPRHDTVYWYQQGPGQDPQFLISFYEKMQSDKGSIPDRFSAQQFSDYHSELNMSSLELGDSALYFCASSSGPGLAVREQYFGPGTRLTVT.

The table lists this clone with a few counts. In DNA, the CDR3 is TGTGCCAGTGCCCAGGGGGGCGGAACTGAAGCTTTCTTT. Protein product: CASAQGGGTEAFF. The chain recombines TRBV7-3 with TRBJ1-1; 7 bases map to TRBD1. The CDR3 consists of 13 residues. The V and J ends lost 9 bases and 5 bases, in that order; junction bases with no gene match: 9. Germline values: CDR1 SGHTA, CDR2 FQGTGA. Full variable domain (rest looked up from reference TRBV7-3 and TRBJ1-1): GAGVSQTPSNKVTEKGKYVELRCDPISGHTALYWYRQSLGQGPEFLIYFQGTGAADDSGLPNDRFFAVRPEGSVSTLKIQRTERGDSAVYLCASAQGGGTEAFFGQGTRLTVV.

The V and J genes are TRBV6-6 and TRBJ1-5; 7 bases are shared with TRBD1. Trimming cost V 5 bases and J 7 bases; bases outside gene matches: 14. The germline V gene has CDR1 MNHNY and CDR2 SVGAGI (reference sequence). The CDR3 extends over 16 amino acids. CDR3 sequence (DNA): TGTGCCAGCAGTCGAGGGGGCAAACGAGACGGCCAGCCCCAGCATTTT. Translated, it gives CASSRGGKRDGQPQHF.

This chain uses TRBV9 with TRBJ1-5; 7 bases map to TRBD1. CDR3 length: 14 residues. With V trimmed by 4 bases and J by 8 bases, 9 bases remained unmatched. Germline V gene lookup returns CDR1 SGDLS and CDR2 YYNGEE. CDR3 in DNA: TGTGCCAGCAGCTCCGGGGACAGCAAGAAGCCCCAGCATTTT. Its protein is CASSSGDSKKPQHF.

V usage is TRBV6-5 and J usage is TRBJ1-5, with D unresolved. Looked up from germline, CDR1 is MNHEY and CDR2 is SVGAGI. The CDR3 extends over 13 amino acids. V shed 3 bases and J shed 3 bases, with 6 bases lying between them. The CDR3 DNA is TGTGCCAGCAGTTATGACAACAATCAGCCCCAGCATTTT. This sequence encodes CASSYDNNQPQHF.

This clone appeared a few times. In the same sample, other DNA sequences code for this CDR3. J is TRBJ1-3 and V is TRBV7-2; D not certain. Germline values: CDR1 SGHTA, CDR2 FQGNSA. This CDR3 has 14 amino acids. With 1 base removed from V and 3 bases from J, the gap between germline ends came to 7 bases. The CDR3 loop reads CASSLGGSGNTIYF. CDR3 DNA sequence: TGTGCCAGCAGCTTAGGAGGGAGTGGAAACACCATATATTTT. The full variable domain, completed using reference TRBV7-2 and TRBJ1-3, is GAGVSQSPSNKVTEKGKDVELRCDPISGHTALYWYRQSLGQGLEFLIYFQGNSAPDKSGLPSDRFSAERTGGSVSTLTIQRTQQEDSAVYLCASSLGGSGNTIYFGEGSWLTVV.

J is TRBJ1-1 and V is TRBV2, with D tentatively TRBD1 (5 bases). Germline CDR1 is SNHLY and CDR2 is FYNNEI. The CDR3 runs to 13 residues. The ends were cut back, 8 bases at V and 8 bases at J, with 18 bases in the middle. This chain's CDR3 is CASHKNKGPEAFF. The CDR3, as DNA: TGTGCCAGCCATAAAAACAAGGGGCCAGAAGCTTTCTTT.

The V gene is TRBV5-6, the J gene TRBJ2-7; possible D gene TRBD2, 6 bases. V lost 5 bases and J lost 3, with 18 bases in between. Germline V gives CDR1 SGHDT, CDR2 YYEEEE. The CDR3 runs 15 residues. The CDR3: CASSLARRADYEQYF. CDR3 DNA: TGTGCCAGCAGTCTCGCCAGGAGGGCGGACTACGAGCAGTACTTC. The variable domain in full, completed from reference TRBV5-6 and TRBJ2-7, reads DAGVTQSPTHLIKTRGQQVTLRCSPKSGHDTVSWYQQALGQGPQFIFQYYEEEERQRGNFPDRFSGHQFPNYSSELNVNALLLGDSALYLCASSLARRADYEQYFGPGTRLTVT.

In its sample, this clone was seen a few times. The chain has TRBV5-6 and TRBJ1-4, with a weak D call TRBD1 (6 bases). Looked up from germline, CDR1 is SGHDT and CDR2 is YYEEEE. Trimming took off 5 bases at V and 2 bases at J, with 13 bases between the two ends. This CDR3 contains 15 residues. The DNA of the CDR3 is TGTGCCAGCAGTGTGGGGGCTAAGACTAATGAAAAACTGTTTTTT. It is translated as CASSVGAKTNEKLFF. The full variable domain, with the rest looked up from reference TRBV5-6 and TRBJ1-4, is DAGVTQSPTHLIKTRGQQVTLRCSPKSGHDTVSWYQQALGQGPQFIFQYYEEEERQRGNFPDRFSGHQFPNYSSELNVNALLLGDSALYLCASSVGAKTNEKLFFGSGTQLSVL.

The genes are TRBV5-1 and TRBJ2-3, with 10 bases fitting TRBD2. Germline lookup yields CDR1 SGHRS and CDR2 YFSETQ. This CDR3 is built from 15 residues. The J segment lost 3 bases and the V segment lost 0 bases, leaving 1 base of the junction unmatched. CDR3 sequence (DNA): TGCGCCAGCAGCTTGGCACTAGCGGGAACAGATACGCAGTATTTT. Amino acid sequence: CASSLALAGTDTQYF.